The clone carrying this T cell receptor (beta chain) came up once. This entry belongs to a study of cytomegalovirus exposure and HLA in healthy donors. PCR employed 60 Vbeta and 13 Jbeta primers. Here immunoSEQ multiplex PCR was the method, and the copy in TCRdb shows in-frame clones only, minus some. The sample yields over 70,000 clones, about 68% seen once. Between the trimmed V and J ends, which lost 6 bases and 8 bases, there was a span of 13 bases. Germline V gene lookup returns CDR1 SNHLY and CDR2 FYNNEI. The length of the CDR3 is 12 residues. The source material was PBMCs. This chain uses TRBV2 with TRBJ1-1; tentative D call: TRBD1 (5 bases). This sequence originates from a man aged 25-45 years in good health and CMV-seropositive. The CDR3 DNA sequence: TGTGCCAGCAGGGAGGGACGGACAGAAGCTTTCTTT. Translation gives CASREGRTEAFF.